This T cell receptor beta chain stems from a study of a mutant IDH1 vaccine in newly diagnosed glioma (dated by TCRdb to about 2021). Describing the broader study: Vaccination began 4-6 weeks after radiotherapy alone, or alongside temozolomide cycles in the chemotherapy-containing groups. Of the approximately 33 treated patients, approximately 60% were male and around 40% were female, and the mean age was 40.4 years. Before enrollment, patients had received standard therapy of radiotherapy alone, temozolomide alone, or radiochemotherapy with temozolomide; most received the combination. The week-35 safety follow-up took place at visit V12, and the week-47 end of study took place at visit V13. Six visits were used for peripheral blood collection: V03 (baseline), V05, V07, V10, V12 and V13. For exploratory analyses, approximately 25 treated patients had longitudinal TCRB deep sequencing done wherever samples were available. What the authors observed across the whole study: Across multiple MHC alleles, vaccine-induced immune responses were seen in around 94% of patients. Pseudoprogression seemed to be unrelated to changes in the top peripheral T cell clonotypes found by TCRB sequencing. The authors noted that analyses of patient blood samples could not be reproduced because of sample limitations. Availability determined which PBMC samples were chosen for TCRB deep sequencing.

Germline trimming: 6 bases from V, 3 bases from J; junction bases outside gene matches: 7. The CDR3 holds 14 amino acids from the cysteine to the phenylalanine. Just CDR3 DNA is preserved here, 42 bases in frame from base 1. CDR1 MNHNY and CDR2 SVGAGI were looked up in the germline V gene (reference sequence). The sample's time point label is to be understood as: week 35, safety follow-up. Each vaccine dose, consisting of 300 ug of a 20-mer mutant IDH1 peptide in Montanide, was administered subcutaneously with topical imiquimod. Eight vaccinations were administered to patients in weeks 1, 3, 5, 7, 11, 15, 19 and 23, corresponding to visits V03 through V10. The donors had newly diagnosed IDH1-mutant astrocytomas of WHO grade 3 or 4 that showed loss of nuclear ATRX. The samples were drawn from NOA16, a multicentre, single-arm, open-label phase I trial in Germany that tested a mutant IDH1 peptide vaccine in humans for the first time. Genomic DNA for TCRB sequencing was extracted from EDTA blood using the DNeasy Blood and Tissue Kit.

Turning to this clone: The specificity of this receptor is unknown. Per-base quality was not reported, and no clone a single base away is much larger than it.

The method was the immunoSEQ multiplex PCR assay. The hsTCRB Kit was used according to the manufacturer's protocol to amplify rearranged TCR beta chain sequences. Sequencing of TCRB libraries was carried out on an Illumina MiSeq. The paper's processing steps were these. Demultiplexing, trimming and gene mapping were performed with the kit vendor's proprietary platform. TCRdb carries this immuneACCESS record with in-frame sequences only. Its versions omit some clonotypes, under half of them owing to an unresolved V gene in the studies checked, with the rest unexplained. V, J and clone size reflect that table, while D and trimming were determined from the DNA. This sample lists about 50,000 clones; almost 95% were detected once. The biggest ten clones account for 2% to 2.5% of the sample.

The material sequenced was PBMCs, taken from a glioma patient whose treatment included an IDH1 peptide vaccine. The rearranged chain carries TRBV6-6 and TRBJ1-1; a stretch of 7 junction bases matches TRBD1. The sequence came from a man between 45 and 60 years old with glioma. The nucleotide sequence reads as follows: TGTGCCAGCAGACCACAGGGGTTGGACACTGAAGCTTTCTTT. It translates to CASRPQGLDTEAFF.